These 17 T cell receptor beta chains came from one sample sequenced in a study of cytomegalovirus exposure and HLA in healthy donors. PCR primers comprised 60 Vbeta and 13 Jbeta primers. Produced via immunoSEQ multiplex PCR; TCRdb's table is partial and in-frame only. The sample carries 60,000 to 75,000 clones, approximately 74% recorded once. Sequenced: PBMCs. The origin of the receptors is a woman in her twenties or thirties in good health and CMV-seropositive.

The chain combines TRBV2 with TRBJ1-1; D is possibly TRBD1 (5 bases). Per the germline V gene, CDR1 is SNHLY and CDR2 is FYNNEI. CDR3 length equals 15 residues. The V end lost 2 bases, the J end lost 1 base, and 11 bases lay between the germline ends. The CDR3 nucleotides are TGTGCCAGCAGTGAAAGGGCTCAGGGGAACACTGAAGCTTTCTTT. This translates into CASSERAQGNTEAFF.

About this clone itself: Other DNA sequences in the sample encode the same CDR3. This chain joins TRBV2 and TRBJ2-3; TRBD1 agrees at 8 bases. After removal of 7 bases from V and 1 base from J, the junction contained 4 bases not matched to a gene. CDR3 length: 14 amino acids. Germline V lookup: CDR1 SNHLY, CDR2 FYNNEI. The CDR3 loop reads CASKQGQGTDTQYF. Here the CDR3 DNA reads TGTGCCAGCAAGCAGGGACAGGGCACAGATACGCAGTATTTT.

The V gene is TRBV5-1, the J gene TRBJ2-1; maybe TRBD1 (5 bases). This CDR3 is built from 15 residues. The germline gives CDR1 SGHRS, CDR2 YFSETQ. V lost 0 bases to trimming and J lost 2 bases, with 9 bases between them. The CDR3 spells CASSLGQGTYNEQFF. The CDR3 DNA follows: TGCGCCAGCAGCTTGGGGCAGGGAACCTACAATGAGCAGTTCTTC.

The sample holds a few counts of this clone. The chain is built from TRBV2 and TRBJ2-7; no definite D call. This CDR3 is 13 amino acids long. Trimming removed 6 bases at V and 1 base at J, with 10 bases between. Germline V gene sequence: CDR1 SNHLY, CDR2 FYNNEI. CDR3 region: CASRADWSYEQYF. CDR3 nucleotide sequence: TGTGCCAGCAGGGCTGACTGGTCCTACGAGCAGTACTTC.

The V gene is TRBV4-3, the J gene TRBJ1-1, with a weak D call TRBD1 (5 bases). The CDR3 runs 14 residues. V lost 0 bases to trimming and J lost 7 bases, with 12 bases between them. CDR1 is LGHNA and CDR2 is YSLEER in the germline V gene. DNA of the CDR3: TGCGCCAGCAGCCAAGATCGGGGGTGGGGTGAAGCTTTCTTT. Residues: CASSQDRGWGEAFF.

V and J are TRBV6-6 and TRBJ1-2; D possibly corresponds to TRBD1 (6 bases). Per germline, CDR1 MNHNY and CDR2 SVGAGI (reference sequence). Trimming took 7 bases from V and 5 from J, leaving 17 bases between them. This CDR3 has 14 residues. Here the CDR3 reads CASKTPDSFYGYTF. The CDR3, as DNA: TGTGCCAGCAAAACACCGGACAGTTTTTATGGCTACACCTTC.

The J gene is TRBJ2-5, the V gene TRBV20-1; 7 bases agree with TRBD1. Germline V lookup: CDR1 DFQATT, CDR2 SNEGSKA (reference sequence). The CDR3 length is 11 residues. The V segment lost 6 bases and the J segment 4 bases; nucleotides outside the gene matches: 2. CDR3 loop: CSAGQVETQYF. Here the CDR3 DNA reads TGCAGTGCAGGACAGGTAGAGACCCAGTACTTC.

The V and J genes are TRBV27 and TRBJ1-2, with a tentative D call TRBD1 (5 bases). This CDR3 has 13 residues. V dropped 6 bases and J dropped 3 bases, with 11 bases sitting between them. Germline V lookup: CDR1 MNHEY, CDR2 SMNVEV (reference sequence). CDR3 DNA sequence: TGTGCCAGCAGCCGGGCAGGGCACTATGGCTACACCTTC. Residues: CASSRAGHYGYTF.

The V call is TRBV28, the J call TRBJ2-2; D is unresolved. Trimming pared 8 bases from V and 1 base from J, leaving 14 bases between. The CDR3 extends over 15 amino acids. Germline CDR1 reads MDHEN; CDR2 reads SYDVKM. In DNA, the CDR3 is TGTGCCAGCCTAAAACAGACGGTGAACACCGGGGAGCTGTTTTTT. Translated, it gives CASLKQTVNTGELFF. The entire variable domain, with the rest obtained from reference TRBV28 and TRBJ2-2, is as follows: DVKVTQSSRYLVKRTGEKVFLECVQDMDHENMFWYRQDPGLGLRLIYFSYDVKMKEKGDIPEGYSVSREKKERFSLILESASTNQTSMYLCASLKQTVNTGELFFGEGSRLTVL.

The V call is TRBV19, the J call TRBJ1-1, with 7 bases identical to TRBD1. The CDR3 runs 14 residues. Germline V CDR1 and CDR2: LNHDA, SQIVND (reference sequence). V gave up 4 bases and J gave up 4 bases; unmatched junction bases: 6. This CDR3 reads CASSTRQGGTEAFF. CDR3 nucleotide sequence: TGTGCCAGTAGTACGCGGCAGGGGGGCACTGAAGCTTTCTTT.

The chain employs TRBV28 and TRBJ2-1; 10 nucleotides line up with TRBD2. The CDR3 has 16 amino acids. J gave up 1 base and V 5 bases, and 5 bases lay outside the gene matches. Germline values: CDR1 MDHEN, CDR2 SYDVKM. The CDR3 DNA reads as TGTGCCAGCAGTAGTGCTAGCGGGAGTTCCTACAATGAGCAGTTCTTC. Its protein is CASSSASGSSYNEQFF. The full variable domain, in which reference TRBV28 and TRBJ2-1 provide the parts outside the CDR3, is DVKVTQSSRYLVKRTGEKVFLECVQDMDHENMFWYRQDPGLGLRLIYFSYDVKMKEKGDIPEGYSVSREKKERFSLILESASTNQTSMYLCASSSASGSSYNEQFFGPGTRLTVL.

This chain uses TRBV28 with TRBJ1-5; perhaps TRBD1 as D (5 bases). Germline V CDR1 and CDR2: MDHEN, SYDVKM. This CDR3 comprises 13 residues. The V end lost 6 bases, the J end lost 3 bases, and 9 bases lay between the germline ends. Here the CDR3 DNA reads TGTGCCAGCAGGGGGGACTACAATCAGCCCCAGCATTTT. It yields the protein CASRGDYNQPQHF.

The rearrangement uses TRBV4-2 and TRBJ1-1, with 7 bases identical to TRBD1. Trimming took 4 bases from V and 4 from J; bases not matched to a gene: 6. Germline V gene lookup returns CDR1 LGHNA and CDR2 YNFKEQ. The CDR3 extends over 14 amino acids. As DNA, the CDR3 is TGTGCCAGCAGCCCGGACAGGCGGGGCACTGAAGCTTTCTTT. It yields the protein CASSPDRRGTEAFF.

The V gene is TRBV11-2, the J gene TRBJ2-7; D unresolved. CDR1 is SGHAT, CDR2 FQNNGV, per germline. CDR3 size: 13 residues. V lost 3 bases and J 0 bases, leaving 6 bases between the germline ends. The chain's CDR3 is CASSFTDSYEQYF. The CDR3 nucleotides are TGTGCCAGCAGCTTTACAGACTCCTACGAGCAGTACTTC.

This clone showed up just a few times. This chain uses TRBV19 with TRBJ1-4; TRBD1 might be the D (5 bases). The CDR3 loop spans 14 amino acids. V was pared by 6 bases and J by 0 bases, with 8 bases between. Per the germline V gene, CDR1 is LNHDA and CDR2 is SQIVND (reference sequence). The DNA of the CDR3 is TGTGCCAGTAGGGCGACAGCAACTAATGAAAAACTGTTTTTT. Its protein product is CASRATATNEKLFF.

V usage is TRBV7-8 and J usage is TRBJ1-1; no firm D call. The CDR3 is 15 residues long. CDR1 and CDR2 (germline): SGHVS, FQNEAQ. The ends were cut back, 1 base at V and 2 bases at J, with 11 bases in the middle. Written as DNA, the CDR3 is TGTGCCAGCAGCTTAGAGGCAGGCAGTAACACTGAAGCTTTCTTT. Protein product: CASSLEAGSNTEAFF.

This chain uses TRBV12-5 with TRBJ1-1, with D unclear. V was cut by 7 bases and J by 0 bases, with 9 bases left in between. The germline gives CDR1 LGHNT, CDR2 FRNRAP. This CDR3 has 13 residues. The CDR3, as DNA: TGTGCTAGTGCTTTTTCTCTGAACACTGAAGCTTTCTTT. This codes for CASAFSLNTEAFF.